Listed below are T cell receptor beta chains from one sample, sequenced in a study of graft-versus-host responses after intestinal transplantation. Antigens of these TCRs are unknown. The repertoire was sequenced with immunoSEQ multiplex PCR; TCRdb's copy has only in-frame clones and lacks some. This table holds approximately 99,000 clones, about nine tenths found once. Material: unstimulated CD4+ T cells sorted from spleen or lymph node cells, obtained before transplant. These TCRs come from a human donor who was the organ donor for an intestinal transplant. Both conserved end residues are part of each CDR3. A D gene is named only where the DNA matches it firmly. Only some rows state a clone size, as once, few, many or a class for expanded clones.

.,TRBV25-1,14,TRBJ1-6,.,CASSREGYNSPLHF,TGTGCCAGCAGCAGGGAGGGGTATAATTCACCCCTCCACTTT
once,TRBV5-1,19,TRBJ1-1,.,CASSLGYRSPGVLNTEAFF,TGCGCCAGCAGCTTGGGTTATCGAAGTCCAGGGGTGTTGAACACTGAAGCTTTCTTT
.,TRBV5-1,18,TRBJ2-2,TRBD2,CASGSGLAGGRMVGELFF,TGCGCCAGCGGATCGGGACTAGCGGGGGGGCGAATGGTCGGGGAGCTGTTTTTT
.,TRBV6-5,15,TRBJ1-1,TRBD1,CASSYSRQGDTEAFF,TGTGCCAGCAGTTACTCCCGCCAGGGGGACACTGAAGCTTTCTTT
.,TRBV5-1,13,TRBJ2-2,.,CASSSGSTGELFF,TGCGCCAGCAGCTCAGGGTCCACCGGGGAGCTGTTTTTT
.,TRBV2,16,TRBJ2-7,TRBD2,CASRGTSGGFYYEQYF,TGTGCCAGCAGGGGGACTAGCGGGGGGTTCTACTACGAGCAGTACTTC
.,TRBV5-6,13,TRBJ2-3,.,CATKGFRTDTQYF,TGTGCCACCAAGGGGTTCCGCACAGATACGCAGTATTTT
.,TRBV6-1,15,TRBJ2-3,TRBD1,CASSEPTLTGWFTYF,TGTGCCAGCAGTGAACCTACCTTGACAGGGTGGTTTACGTATTTT
.,TRBV5-1,14,TRBJ2-2,.,CASSLALEGGELFF,TGCGCCAGCAGCTTGGCCTTAGAGGGCGGGGAGCTGTTTTTT
.,TRBV4-2,15,TRBJ2-3,TRBD2,CASSSHGGDTDTQYF,TGTGCCAGCAGCTCTCACGGGGGGGACACAGATACGCAGTATTTT
.,TRBV15,16,TRBJ1-1,.,CATSRALGALNTEAFF,TGTGCCACCAGCAGAGCTTTAGGGGCTTTGAACACTGAAGCTTTCTTT
.,TRBV12-5,15,TRBJ2-1,.,CASGKTILSYNEQFF,TGTGCTAGTGGAAAAACAATCTTATCCTACAATGAGCAGTTCTTC
.,TRBV4-1,15,TRBJ2-2,.,CASSDGGGNTGELFF,TGCGCCAGCAGCGACGGGGGAGGGAACACCGGGGAGCTGTTTTTT
.,TRBV4-1,17,TRBJ1-3,.,CASSQTGLVRSGNTIYF,TGCGCCAGCAGCCAAACGGGGTTGGTAAGGTCTGGAAACACCATATATTTT
.,TRBV4-1,14,TRBJ1-6,TRBD1,CASSRGTDVSPLHF,TGCGCCAGCAGTCGGGGGACAGACGTTTCACCCCTCCACTTT
once,TRBV5-1,15,TRBJ2-3,TRBD2,CASSFGTRGTDTQYF,TGCGCCAGCAGCTTCGGGACTAGAGGCACAGATACGCAGTATTTT
.,TRBV5-1,15,TRBJ2-2,TRBD1,CASSPDRVGTGELFF,TGCGCCAGCAGCCCGGACAGGGTGGGCACCGGGGAGCTGTTTTTT
.,TRBV4-2,12,TRBJ2-7,.,CASSQEGNEQYF,TGTGCCAGCAGCCAAGAGGGCAACGAGCAGTACTTC
.,TRBV4-1,17,TRBJ2-1,TRBD2,CASSQDLGRGGGREQFF,TGCGCCAGCAGCCAAGATTTAGGGCGGGGGGGCGGTCGAGAGCAGTTCTTC
.,TRBV15,16,TRBJ2-2,.,CATSRDRSGNTGELFF,TGTGCCACCAGCAGAGATCGGTCGGGGAACACCGGGGAGCTGTTTTTT
once,TRBV27,19,TRBJ1-2,TRBD1,CASTSTDRGLFMRNRGYTF,TGTGCCAGCACCTCAACAGACAGGGGTTTATTTATGAGGAATCGCGGCTACACCTTC
once,TRBV5-4,16,TRBJ2-5,TRBD2,CASSSSGRGGEKTQYF,TGTGCCAGCAGCTCTAGCGGGCGGGGGGGCGAAAAGACCCAGTACTTC
.,TRBV6-4,16,TRBJ1-3,.,CASSDGRQHSGNTIYF,TGTGCCAGCAGTGACGGCCGACAGCACTCTGGAAACACCATATATTTT
.,TRBV5-1,18,TRBJ2-3,TRBD2,CASGRASGGDPSTDTQYF,TGCGCCAGCGGCCGGGCTAGCGGGGGGGACCCTAGCACAGATACGCAGTATTTT
.,TRBV27,14,TRBJ1-4,.,CASSFGGAGEKLFF,TGTGCCAGCAGTTTTGGGGGGGCGGGTGAAAAACTGTTTTTT
.,TRBV28,15,TRBJ2-3,.,CASSPLATSTDTQYF,TGTGCCAGCAGTCCGCTAGCGACTAGCACAGATACGCAGTATTTT
once,TRBV14,13,TRBJ1-2,.,CASSRDINYGYTF,TGTGCCAGCAGCCGGGACATCAACTATGGCTACACCTTC
once,TRBV7-2,15,TRBJ2-5,.,CASSPRLTYQETQYF,TGTGCCAGCAGCCCCAGATTAACGTACCAAGAGACCCAGTACTTC
.,TRBV19,15,TRBJ2-1,TRBD2,CASSMGTSSYNEQFF,TGTGCCAGTAGTATGGGGACTAGCTCCTACAATGAGCAGTTCTTC
.,TRBV5-1,16,TRBJ1-4,.,CASSLASPATNEKLFF,TGCGCCAGCAGCTTGGCCTCCCCGGCAACTAATGAAAAACTGTTTTTT
.,TRBV28,12,TRBJ2-3,.,CASVDFTDTQYF,TGTGCCAGCGTAGATTTCACAGATACGCAGTATTTT
.,TRBV19,15,TRBJ1-4,.,CASSIDAGSGEKLFF,TGTGCCAGTAGTATAGATGCGGGGAGCGGTGAAAAACTGTTTTTT
once,TRBV6-1,14,TRBJ2-7,TRBD1,CASSPGTGFYEQYF,TGTGCCAGCAGCCCCGGGACAGGGTTCTACGAGCAGTACTTC
.,TRBV7-9,15,TRBJ2-1,.,CASSSPGSIDNEQFF,TGTGCCAGCAGCTCCCCGGGTAGTATCGACAATGAGCAGTTCTTC
.,TRBV6-5,11,TRBJ1-2,.,CASRHSYGYTF,TGTGCCAGCCGACATTCCTATGGCTACACCTTC
.,TRBV7-2,14,TRBJ2-2,.,CASSLGTSTGELFF,TGTGCCAGCAGCTTAGGCACTTCCACCGGGGAGCTGTTTTTT
.,TRBV7-9,14,TRBJ2-7,TRBD1,CASSQGQGVYEQYF,TGTGCCAGCAGCCAAGGACAGGGTGTATACGAGCAGTACTTC
.,TRBV4-2,22,TRBJ2-5,TRBD2,CASSQDRPLAGGRHPKEETQYF,TGTGCCAGCAGCCAAGATCGGCCACTAGCGGGGGGTCGACACCCTAAGGAGGAGACCCAGTACTTC
.,TRBV7-2,13,TRBJ1-1,.,CASSLQVGYEAFF,TGTGCCAGCAGCTTACAGGTCGGTTATGAAGCTTTCTTT
.,TRBV7-8,16,TRBJ2-5,TRBD2,CASSPRSGGSQETQYF,TGTGCCAGCAGCCCCCGGAGCGGGGGAAGTCAAGAGACCCAGTACTTC
.,TRBV27,16,TRBJ2-7,TRBD1,CASSLRKGQGGYEQYF,TGTGCCAGCAGTTTACGGAAAGGACAGGGGGGCTACGAGCAGTACTTC
few,TRBV11-2,15,TRBJ1-3,.,CASSYTGGPGGTIYF,TGTGCCAGCAGCTATACAGGCGGCCCGGGAGGCACCATATATTTT
.,TRBV25-1,17,TRBJ2-7,TRBD2,CASSAEIPSGMCYEQYF,TGTGCCAGCAGTGCCGAGATACCTAGCGGGATGTGCTACGAGCAGTACTTC
.,TRBV6-4,13,TRBJ2-2,.,CASSAVTGGELFF,TGTGCCAGCAGTGCGGTGACTGGCGGGGAGCTGTTTTTT
.,TRBV18,13,TRBJ2-7,TRBD2,CASSSGLANEQYF,TGTGCCAGCTCATCTGGACTAGCGAACGAGCAGTACTTC
.,TRBV5-1,16,TRBJ2-7,TRBD1,CASSLGPRDRAYEQYF,TGCGCCAGCAGCTTGGGACCCCGGGACAGAGCCTACGAGCAGTACTTC
.,TRBV12-5,12,TRBJ2-7,.,CASGPVTYEQYF,TGTGCTAGTGGTCCCGTAACCTACGAGCAGTACTTC
.,TRBV6-5,13,TRBJ2-7,.,CASSSGGSYEQYF,TGTGCCAGCAGTTCCGGCGGCTCCTACGAGCAGTACTTC
once,TRBV4-2,16,TRBJ1-4,TRBD1,CASSQDIGTGNEKLFF,TGTGCCAGCAGCCAAGACATCGGGACAGGAAATGAAAAACTGTTTTTT
.,TRBV5-1,14,TRBJ1-3,.,CASSLNSFGNTIYF,TGCGCCAGCAGCTTGAACAGCTTTGGAAACACCATATATTTT
.,TRBV27,16,TRBJ1-2,.,CASSFLPLQGSYGYTF,TGTGCCAGCAGTTTTCTACCCCTGCAGGGTTCCTATGGCTACACCTTC
.,TRBV18,12,TRBJ2-5,.,CASSPGAETQYF,TGTGCCAGCTCACCAGGGGCAGAGACCCAGTACTTC